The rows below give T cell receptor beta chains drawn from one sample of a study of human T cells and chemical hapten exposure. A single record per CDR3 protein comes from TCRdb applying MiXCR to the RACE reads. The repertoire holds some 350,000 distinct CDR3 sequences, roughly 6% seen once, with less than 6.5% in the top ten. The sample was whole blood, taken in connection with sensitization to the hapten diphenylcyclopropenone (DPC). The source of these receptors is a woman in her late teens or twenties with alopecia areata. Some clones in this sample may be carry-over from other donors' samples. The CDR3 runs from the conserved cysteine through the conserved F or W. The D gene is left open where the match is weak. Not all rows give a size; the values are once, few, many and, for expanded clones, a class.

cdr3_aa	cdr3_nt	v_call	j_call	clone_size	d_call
CASSLEAGQETQYF	TGTGCCAGCAGTTTGGAGGCAGGCCAAGAGACCCAGTACTTC	TRBV28	TRBJ2-5	few	NA
CVSSLLPRGRVAEKLFF	TGTGTCAGCAGCTTATTACCACGGGGCAGGGTGGCCGAAAAACTGTTTTTT	TRBV7-2	TRBJ1-4	NA	NA
CSVGNGGNTEAFF	TGCAGCGTTGGAAACGGAGGGAACACTGAAGCTTTCTTT	TRBV29-1	TRBJ1-1	many	NA
CASSLETELPSGNTIYF	TGTGCCAGCAGCCTAGAGACGGAGCTACCCTCTGGAAACACCATATATTTT	TRBV7-8	TRBJ1-3	few	NA
CSVEVGLNQPQHF	TGCAGCGTTGAAGTAGGACTTAATCAGCCCCAGCATTTT	TRBV29-1	TRBJ1-5	many	NA
CASSQERKGRGRAFF	TGCGCCAGCAGCCAAGAAAGGAAAGGGAGGGGGAGAGCTTTCTTT	TRBV4-3	TRBJ1-1	NA	NA
CASSYSASGASETQYF	TGTGCCAGCAGTTACTCCGCTAGCGGGGCCTCTGAGACCCAGTACTTC	TRBV6-5	TRBJ2-5	few	TRBD2
CASSLVESRLFF	TGTGCCAGCAGTTTGGTAGAGAGTCGACTGTTTTTT	TRBV12-3/TRBV12-4	TRBJ1-4	many	NA
CASSLAGTPSSYEQYF	TGCGCCAGCAGCTTGGCGGGGACACCTTCATCCTACGAGCAGTACTTC	TRBV5-1	TRBJ2-7	few	NA
CASSVLGVWTGELFF	TGCGCCAGCAGTGTCCTGGGGGTCTGGACCGGGGAGCTGTTTTTT	TRBV10-1	TRBJ2-2	few	NA
CASSYSNSRYNEQFF	TGTGCCAGCAGTTACTCGAACTCCCGCTACAATGAGCAGTTCTTC	TRBV6-2/TRBV6-3	TRBJ2-1	few	NA
CASSHSDIQYF	TGTGCCAGCAGCCACTCGGACATTCAGTACTTC	TRBV14	TRBJ2-4	few	NA
CASSPQGREAFF	TGTGCCAGCAGCCCACAGGGGAGAGAAGCTTTCTTT	TRBV28	TRBJ1-1	few	TRBD1
CASKYAGTDEQYF	TGTGCCAGCAAATATGCCGGGACAGACGAGCAGTACTTC	TRBV12-3/TRBV12-4	TRBJ2-7	many	TRBD1
CASSYGQGAAFF	TGCGCCAGCAGCTATGGACAGGGGGCAGCTTTCTTT	TRBV5-1	TRBJ1-1	many	TRBD1
CASSYSGSPLHF	TGTGCCAGCAGTTACTCGGGCTCACCCCTCCACTTT	TRBV6-5	TRBJ1-6	many	NA
CAISQRPSEGAFF	TGTGCCATCAGTCAACGACCCTCTGAGGGGGCTTTCTTT	TRBV10-3	TRBJ1-1	few	NA
CASSLSTAAGELFF	TGTGCCAGCAGCTTATCTACGGCGGCCGGGGAGCTGTTTTTT	TRBV7-2	TRBJ2-2	few	NA
CSVEVSGERGTEAFF	TGCAGCGTTGAAGTGTCAGGGGAGAGAGGTACTGAAGCTTTCTTT	TRBV29-1	TRBJ1-1	many	NA
CASSQRDRAGNEQFF	TGCGCCAGCAGCCAAAGGGACAGGGCTGGCAATGAGCAGTTCTTC	TRBV4-3	TRBJ2-1	NA	TRBD1
CASSFLEGNTEAFF	TGCGCCAGCAGCTTTCTTGAGGGGAACACTGAAGCTTTCTTT	TRBV5-1	TRBJ1-1	many	NA
CASSLGTGLGETQYF	TGTGCCAGCAGTTTAGGGACAGGGTTGGGGGAGACCCAGTACTTC	TRBV27	TRBJ2-5	few	TRBD1
CASSRFQGGLGETQYF	TGCGCCAGCAGCAGATTCCAGGGGGGTCTGGGCGAGACCCAGTACTTC	TRBV5-1	TRBJ2-5	NA	NA
CASRFGGSLAFF	TGTGCCAGCAGATTCGGAGGGAGTCTGGCTTTCTTT	TRBV6-5	TRBJ1-1	NA	NA
CSIGQGIGYTF	TGCAGCATAGGACAGGGAATTGGCTACACCTTC	TRBV29-1	TRBJ1-2	many	TRBD1
CASSYTQGRPDTQYF	TGTGCCAGCAGTTACACACAGGGGAGGCCAGATACGCAGTATTTT	TRBV6-5	TRBJ2-3	few	NA
CASILSPTASSGNTIYF	TGTGCCAGCATTCTGTCCCCGACCGCATCCTCTGGAAACACCATATATTTT	TRBV5-5	TRBJ1-3	many	NA
CASSPPSSGGTGELFF	TGTGCCAGCAGTCCTCCGAGTAGCGGGGGTACCGGGGAGCTGTTTTTT	TRBV6-2/TRBV6-3	TRBJ2-2	NA	TRBD2
CATAHSKRLAGGDEQFF	TGTGCCACCGCACACTCGAAACGACTAGCGGGGGGGGATGAGCAGTTCTTC	TRBV6-2/TRBV6-3	TRBJ2-1	many	TRBD2
CATSDPQGRRQPQHF	TGTGCCACCAGTGATCCGCAGGGGAGAAGGCAGCCCCAGCATTTT	TRBV24-1	TRBJ1-5	many	NA
CASSSGLNNSPLHF	TGTGCCAGCAGCTCCGGACTGAATAATTCACCCCTCCACTTT	TRBV6-2/TRBV6-3	TRBJ1-6	few	NA
CASSLNAGGFEAFF	TGTGCCAGCAGCTTAAATGCAGGGGGTTTTGAAGCTTTCTTT	TRBV7-3	TRBJ1-1	many	TRBD1
CASSQDVGSSYNEQFF	TGCGCCAGCAGCCAAGATGTCGGAAGCTCCTACAATGAGCAGTTCTTC	TRBV4-3	TRBJ2-1	few	NA
CASSRGLAAQETQYF	TGTGCCAGCAGCCGGGGACTAGCCGCGCAAGAGACCCAGTACTTC	TRBV6-2/TRBV6-3	TRBJ2-5	few	TRBD2
CASSLVLGSRDTQYF	TGTGCCAGCAGCTTAGTTTTGGGTAGTAGAGATACGCAGTATTTT	TRBV7-2	TRBJ2-3	many	NA
CASSLGGMGRFGAFF	TGTGCCAGCAGCTTAGGGGGTATGGGGCGATTTGGAGCTTTCTTT	TRBV11-2	TRBJ1-1	NA	NA
CASSFRSNEKLFF	TGTGCCAGCAGTTTCAGGTCGAATGAAAAACTGTTTTTT	TRBV12-3/TRBV12-4	TRBJ1-4	many	NA
CSAYTSGEYEQYF	TGCAGTGCTTATACTAGCGGGGAGTACGAGCAGTACTTC	TRBV20-1	TRBJ2-7	few	TRBD2
CASSSSGVGEQYF	TGTGCCAGCAGTTCCTCAGGGGTGGGCGAGCAGTACTTC	TRBV6-6	TRBJ2-7	NA	NA
CSALQGNQPQHF	TGCAGTGCGCTCCAGGGGAATCAGCCCCAGCATTTT	TRBV20-1	TRBJ1-5	many	NA
CASSLLGNNNSPLHF	TGCGCCAGCAGCTTGTTAGGGAATAATAATTCACCCCTCCACTTT	TRBV5-1	TRBJ1-6	NA	NA